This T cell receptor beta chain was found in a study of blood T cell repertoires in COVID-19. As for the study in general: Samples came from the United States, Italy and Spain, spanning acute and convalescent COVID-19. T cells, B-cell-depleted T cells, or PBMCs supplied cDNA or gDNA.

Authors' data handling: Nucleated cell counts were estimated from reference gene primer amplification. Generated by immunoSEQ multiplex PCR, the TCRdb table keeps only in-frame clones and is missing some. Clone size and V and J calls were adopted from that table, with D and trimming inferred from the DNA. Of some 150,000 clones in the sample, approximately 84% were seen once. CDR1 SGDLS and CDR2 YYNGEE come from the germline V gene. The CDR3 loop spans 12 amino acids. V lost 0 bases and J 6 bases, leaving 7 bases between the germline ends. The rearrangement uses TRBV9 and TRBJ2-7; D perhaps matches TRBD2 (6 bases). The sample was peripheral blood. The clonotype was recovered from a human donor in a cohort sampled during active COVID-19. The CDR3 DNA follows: TGTGCCAGCAGCGTAGTGGGGGGCGAGCAGTACTTC. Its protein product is CASSVVGGEQYF.